This is a list of T cell receptor beta chains from one sample in a study of blood T cell repertoires in COVID-19. The assay was immunoSEQ multiplex PCR, and TCRdb's table has in-frame clones only and misses some. This table holds 310,000 or so clones, around 90% found once. Specimen: peripheral blood. These receptors came from a man aged 30 to 45 with COVID-19, enrolled during active disease. Each CDR3 is given with its conserved first and last residue. The order of the fields is D gene, V gene, J gene, clone size, CDR3 length, CDR3 DNA, CDR3 protein. The D gene is left open where the match is weak. Only some rows state a clone size, as once, few, many or a class for expanded clones.

>TRBD1|TRBV5-1|TRBJ1-4|many|15
TGCGCCAGCAGCGCCGACAGGGGAGCGGATGAAAAACTGTTTTTT
CASSADRGADEKLFF
>TRBD1|TRBV4-2|TRBJ1-1|NA|18
TGTGCCAGCAGCCTGTCATTTCCCGGGACAGGGGGGGGCACTGAAGCTTTCTTT
CASSLSFPGTGGGTEAFF
>NA|TRBV7-2|TRBJ2-3|NA|13
TGTGCCAGCAGCCCATCCAGGGGAGATACGCAGTATTTT
CASSPSRGDTQYF
>TRBD2|TRBV18|TRBJ2-5|NA|15
TGTGCCAGCTCGCTAGCGGGATCGATACAAGAGACCCAGTACTTC
CASSLAGSIQETQYF
>TRBD1|TRBV4-1|TRBJ1-3|NA|16
TGCGCCAGCAGCCAAGAACAGGGGCGCTTTGGAAACACCATATATTTT
CASSQEQGRFGNTIYF
>NA|TRBV19|TRBJ2-3|few|15
TGTGCCAGTAGTTATCTTGTCGGGCAGGGAGATACGCAGTATTTT
CASSYLVGQGDTQYF
>TRBD1|TRBV3-1/TRBV3-2|TRBJ2-2|NA|17
TGTGCCAGCAGCCAGGGACAGGGGATCTCTGGCACCGGGGAGCTGTTTTTT
CASSQGQGISGTGELFF
>NA|TRBV19|TRBJ2-6|NA|19
TGTGCCAGTAGTATTAGTAGGGGGACATTCTCCTCTGGGGCCAACGTCCTGACTTTC
CASSISRGTFSSGANVLTF
>NA|TRBV15|TRBJ2-5|NA|14
TGTGCCACCAGCAGAGATCCGGGTGGGGAGACCCAGTACTTC
CATSRDPGGETQYF
>TRBD1|TRBV4-2|TRBJ1-2|NA|16
TGTGCCAGCAGCCGATTACAGGGGGCGCAGAACTATGGCTACACCTTC
CASSRLQGAQNYGYTF
>TRBD1|TRBV6-1|TRBJ2-5|NA|20
TGTGCCAGCAGTGAATGGGGAAGGGACAGGGGGCTTGAATCCCAAGAGACCCAGTACTTC
CASSEWGRDRGLESQETQYF
>NA|TRBV29-1|TRBJ1-3|NA|13
TGCAGCGCCGGACACACCTCTGGAAACACCATATATTTT
CSAGHTSGNTIYF
>TRBD1|TRBV7-3|TRBJ2-1|once|15
TGTGCCAGCAGCCCATGGACAGGGCCCTACAATGAGCAGTTCTTC
CASSPWTGPYNEQFF